These 22 T cell receptor beta chains share one sample of origin, sequenced in a study of T cell repertoires in cytomegalovirus infection. Each CDR3 protein is one row after TCRdb ran MiXCR on the reads. The table lists roughly 630,000 distinct CDR3 sequences, around 24% of them singletons. The sequencing input was CD8+ T cells from PBMCs. Receptors originate from a human donor in good health (CMV status not recorded). Some clones in this sample may be carry-over from other donors' samples.

There are a few counts of this clonotype. V is TRBV7-2 and J is TRBJ1-4; D not certain. In germline, CDR1 is SGHTA, CDR2 FQGNSA. Trimming took off 5 bases at V and 0 bases at J, with 13 bases between the two ends. The CDR3 length is 16 residues. The CDR3 spells CASSPRLEPTNEKLFF. The CDR3 nucleotides are TGTGCCAGCAGCCCTCGACTGGAACCAACTAATGAAAAACTGTTTTTT.

This clonotype was seen ten or more times. The rearrangement links TRBV7-9 to TRBJ2-5; D not resolved. Trimming removed 1 base at V and 0 bases at J, with 6 bases between. Germline lookup yields CDR1 SEHNR and CDR2 FQNEAQ (reference sequence). The CDR3 spans 14 residues. Written as DNA, the CDR3 is TGTGCCAGCAGCTTAGACGGCTACCAAGAGACCCAGTACTTC. This sequence encodes CASSLDGYQETQYF.

The table lists this clonotype with a few counts. The rearrangement uses TRBV5-4 and TRBJ2-3, with 7 positions matching TRBD1. The CDR3 has 18 residues. Germline trimming cut 4 bases from V and 0 bases from J; bases unmatched to any gene: 14. Germline CDR1 reads SGHNT; CDR2 reads YYREEE (reference sequence). For the CDR3, the DNA is TGTGCCAGCAGCGCATCGAGGGGGCTAGCCTTAAGCACAGATACGCAGTATTTT. It specifies CASSASRGLALSTDTQYF.

On this clonotype itself: This may be a read error, as it is one base from a much larger clone. V usage is TRBV6-6 and J usage is TRBJ2-1, with 9 bases aligning to TRBD2. The germline V gene has CDR1 MNHNY and CDR2 SVGAGI (reference sequence). V shed 0 bases, J shed 8 bases, and the junction held 8 bases outside the gene matches. The CDR3 loop spans 16 amino acids. The DNA of the CDR3 is TGTGCCAGCAGTTACTCGCCTTTAGCGGGAGACGATGAGCAGTTCTTC. Translation: CASSYSPLAGDDEQFF.

This clonotype turned up a few times. The V and J genes are TRBV25-1 and TRBJ2-2; possible D gene TRBD1, 6 bases. V lost 10 bases, J lost 0 bases, and 9 bases lay in between. This CDR3 is built from 13 residues. Germline values: CDR1 MGHDK, CDR2 SYGVNS. Here the CDR3 DNA reads TGTGCCACACAGGGTTCGAACACCGGGGAGCTGTTTTTT. Translated, it gives CATQGSNTGELFF.

This clonotype was recorded at least ten times. The chain has TRBV7-2 and TRBJ2-7, with TRBD1 as a possible D gene (7 bases). The CDR3 has 17 residues. V shed 5 bases and J shed 1 base, with 21 bases lying between them. Looked up from germline, CDR1 is SGHTA and CDR2 is FQGNSA. The DNA of the CDR3 is TGTGCCAGCAGCATCTTAGCGGACCGACAGGGATCCTACGAGCAGTACTTC. The encoded protein is CASSILADRQGSYEQYF.

CDR3 protein: CASSLEAGQGSYGYTF. The CDR3 DNA follows: TGTGCCAGCAGCTTGGAAGCCGGTCAGGGAAGTTATGGCTACACCTTC. The chain combines TRBV5-5 with TRBJ1-2; possibly TRBD1 for D (5 bases). Trimming pared 0 bases from V and 5 bases from J, leaving 17 bases between. The CDR3 totals 16 residues. Germline V gene lookup returns CDR1 SGHKS and CDR2 YYEKEE (reference sequence).

This chain joins TRBV27 and TRBJ1-1, with D unclear. CDR3 length: 14 residues. CDR1 and CDR2 from the germline V gene are MNHEY and SMNVEV (reference sequence). Trimming took off 4 bases at V and 1 base at J, with 10 bases between the two ends. CDR3 in amino acids: CASSSPRRNTEAFF. The CDR3 bases are TGTGCCAGCAGTTCTCCACGGCGGAACACTGAAGCTTTCTTT.

This clonotype came up many times. This chain joins TRBV4-3 and TRBJ2-1; D is uncertain. The V gene lost 0 bases and the J gene lost 6 bases, with 6 bases spanning the gap. CDR3 length: 13 amino acids. Per the germline V gene, CDR1 is LGHNA and CDR2 is YSLEER. The CDR3 loop is CASSQDNTNEQFF. The CDR3 DNA is TGCGCCAGCAGCCAAGATAACACCAATGAGCAGTTCTTC.

This chain joins TRBV29-1 and TRBJ1-1; possibly TRBD1 for D (5 bases). CDR1 and CDR2 from the germline V gene are SQVTM and ANQGSEA. V was trimmed by 7 bases and J by 4 bases, leaving 10 bases between them. This CDR3 has 11 residues. The DNA of the CDR3 is TGCAGCGGCAGGGAGGGCACTGAAGCTTTCTTT. This gives the protein CSGREGTEAFF. The full variable domain, completed using reference TRBV29-1 and TRBJ1-1, is SAVISQKPSRDICQRGTSLTIQCQVDSQVTMMFWYRQQPGQSLTLIATANQGSEATYESGFVIDKFPISRPNLTFSTLTVSNMSPEDSSIYLCSGREGTEAFFGQGTRLTVV.

The chain is built from TRBV4-2 and TRBJ1-3, with D possibly matching TRBD1 (5 bases). The CDR3 runs 17 residues. The V end lost 3 bases, the J end lost 1 base, and 16 bases lay between the germline ends. CDR1 and CDR2 (germline): LGHNA, YNFKEQ. The CDR3 sequence is CASSHPGGIESGNTIYF. The CDR3 DNA sequence: TGTGCCAGCAGCCACCCGGGGGGGATTGAGTCTGGAAACACCATATATTTT.

This sequence joins TRBV6-6 and TRBJ2-3, with D tentatively TRBD2 (6 bases). With 5 bases removed from V and 5 bases from J, the gap between germline ends came to 11 bases. In germline, CDR1 is MNHNY, CDR2 SVGAGI (reference sequence). The CDR3 extends over 13 amino acids. The CDR3 region has the DNA TGTGCCAGCAGTGCCAGGAGGGGAGATACGCAGTATTTT. Translated, it gives CASSARRGDTQYF.

The chain uses TRBV14 and TRBJ2-1; D not certain. In germline, CDR1 is SGHDN, CDR2 FVKESK. The CDR3 covers 14 residues. Trimming removed 4 bases at V and 6 bases at J, with 13 bases between. In nucleotides, the CDR3 is TGTGCCAGCAGCCTGCAAGGAATCCTCAATGAGCAGTTCTTC. It specifies CASSLQGILNEQFF.

There are a few counts of this clonotype. The gene calls are TRBV13 and TRBJ1-6; unclear D gene. Trimming removed 5 bases from V and 4 bases from J, with 9 bases in between. Per germline, CDR1 PRHDT and CDR2 FYEKMQ (reference sequence). The CDR3 has 14 amino acids. This CDR3 reads CASSTAGYNSPLHF. In DNA form, the CDR3 reads TGTGCCAGCAGCACGGCCGGTTATAATTCACCCCTCCACTTT.

This clonotype was seen more than once but under ten times. The chain recombines TRBV10-1 with TRBJ2-5; D possibly corresponds to TRBD1 (6 bases). V lost 7 bases to trimming and J lost 0 bases, with 12 bases between them. Germline V gene sequence: CDR1 WNHNN, CDR2 SYGVQD (reference sequence). The CDR3 contains 14 residues. CDR3 DNA sequence: TGCGCCAGCACCACTCGGACAGACCAAGAGACCCAGTACTTC. This encodes CASTTRTDQETQYF.

This chain uses TRBV2 with TRBJ2-1; 8 bases match TRBD1. J was trimmed by 6 bases and V by 3 bases; bases with no gene match: 13. CDR1 SNHLY and CDR2 FYNNEI come from the germline V gene. The CDR3 runs 17 residues. CDR3 sequence reads: CASSDRTTGERSNEQFF. CDR3 coding DNA: TGTGCCAGCAGTGATAGGACGACAGGGGAAAGGAGCAATGAGCAGTTCTTC.

This clonotype has just a few counts. The chain uses TRBV7-9 and TRBJ2-6, with a weak D call TRBD2 (5 bases). The CDR3 has 15 amino acids. Trimming shortened V by 5 bases and J by 4 bases, and 12 bases separated the two germline ends. Germline CDR1 is SEHNR and CDR2 is FQNEAQ (reference sequence). In DNA, the CDR3 is TGTGCCAGCAGCCAGAGGCTAGCAGGGGCCAACGTCCTGACTTTC. Amino acids: CASSQRLAGANVLTF.

This chain links TRBV6-5 with TRBJ2-1; TRBD1 aligns across 7 bases. This CDR3 has 15 residues. V trimming: 2 bases; J trimming: 6 bases; junction bases outside the gene matches: 7. Per the germline V gene, CDR1 is MNHEY and CDR2 is SVGAGI. The CDR3, as DNA: TGTGCCAGCAGTTACGATGACAGGGTTGGCAATGAGCAGTTCTTC. Its translation is CASSYDDRVGNEQFF.

This clonotype was recorded at least ten times. The J gene is TRBJ2-7, the V gene TRBV4-2; the D call may be TRBD1 or TRBD2 (5 bases each). Trimming cost V 3 bases and J 7 bases, with 16 bases left between them. CDR1 and CDR2 (germline): LGHNA, YNFKEQ. CDR3 length: 14 residues. The CDR3 reads CASSQAGTAREQYF. For the CDR3, the DNA is TGTGCCAGCAGCCAGGCTGGGACCGCGCGGGAGCAGTACTTC.

This clonotype showed up just a few times. This chain connects TRBV15 to TRBJ1-1; D unresolved. CDR3 length: 12 residues. CDR1 and CDR2 from the germline V gene are LNHNV and YYDKDF (reference sequence). V lost 2 bases and J 3 bases, leaving 4 bases between the germline ends. CDR3 nucleotide sequence: TGTGCCACCAGCAGAAAGTACACTGAAGCTTTCTTT. This gives the protein CATSRKYTEAFF.

This clonotype was picked up many times. This rearrangement joins TRBV7-9 to TRBJ2-6; tentative D call: TRBD2 (5 bases). Trimming took off 5 bases at V and 0 bases at J, with 11 bases between the two ends. Germline assignment: CDR1 SEHNR and CDR2 FQNEAQ (reference sequence). CDR3 length: 16 residues. CDR3 protein: CASSIGRDSGANVLTF. The CDR3 DNA follows: TGTGCCAGCAGCATCGGACGGGACTCTGGGGCCAACGTCCTGACTTTC.

This clonotype was seen at least ten times. The chain carries TRBV7-9 and TRBJ2-5; 7 nucleotides agree with TRBD2. This CDR3 comprises 14 residues. CDR1 and CDR2 from the germline V gene are SEHNR and FQNEAQ (reference sequence). J gave up 2 bases and V 4 bases, and 4 bases lay outside the gene matches. The CDR3 loop is CASSYPGGQETQYF. The CDR3, as DNA: TGTGCCAGCAGCTACCCCGGGGGGCAAGAGACCCAGTACTTC.